This TCR beta chain was identified during a study of blood T cell repertoires in COVID-19. The CDR3 runs to 12 residues. The V gene's germline CDR1 is MDHEN and CDR2 SYDVKM. Trimming left V 7 bases short and J 8 bases short, with 14 bases between. Sequencing used immunoSEQ multiplex PCR; TCRdb keeps in-frame clones, though not all of them. Here the sample spans roughly 180,000 clones, nearly 85% being singletons. This clone showed up just once. The clonotype was recovered from a woman aged 25-40 years with acute or convalescent COVID-19. This sequence joins TRBV28 and TRBJ1-2, with D maybe TRBD1 (6 bases). Sequenced sample: peripheral blood. DNA of the CDR3: TGTGCCAGCAAAGGGGGGGCGCGAGGCTACACCTTC. As protein: CASKGGARGYTF.